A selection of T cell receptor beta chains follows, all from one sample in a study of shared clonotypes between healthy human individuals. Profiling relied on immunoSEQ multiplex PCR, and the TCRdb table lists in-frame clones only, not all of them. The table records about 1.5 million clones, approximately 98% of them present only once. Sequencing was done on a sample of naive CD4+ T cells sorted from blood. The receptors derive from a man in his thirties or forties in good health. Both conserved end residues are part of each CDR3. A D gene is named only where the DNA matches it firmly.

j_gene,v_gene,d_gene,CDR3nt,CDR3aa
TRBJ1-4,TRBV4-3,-,TGCGCCAGCAGCCAAAAGTCAGGGCCAGAAAAACTGTTTTTT,CASSQKSGPEKLFF
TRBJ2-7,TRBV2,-,TGTGCCAGCAAGGACAGCCCATCCTACGAGCAGTACTTC,CASKDSPSYEQYF
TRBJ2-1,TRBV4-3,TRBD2,TGCGCCAGCAGCCAAGACCCCAGTGGAGCGGGAGGGAGGGTGGAGCAGTTCTTC,CASSQDPSGAGGRVEQFF
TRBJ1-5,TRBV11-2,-,TGTGCCAGCAGCTCCGGGGGCAATCAGCCCCAGCATTTT,CASSSGGNQPQHF
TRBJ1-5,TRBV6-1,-,TGTGCCAGCAGTGAAGCGGGGGGGTTTCATCAGCCCCAGCATTTT,CASSEAGGFHQPQHF
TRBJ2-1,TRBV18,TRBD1,TGTGCCAGCTCACCAGGACAGGGTAGTAATGAGCAGTTCTTC,CASSPGQGSNEQFF
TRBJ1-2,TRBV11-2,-,TGTGCCAGCAGCCATACAGGGTCCTATGGCTACACCTTC,CASSHTGSYGYTF
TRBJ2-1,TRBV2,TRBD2,TGTGCCAGCGCTAGACTAGCGGAAGTCTCCTACAATGAGCAGTTCTTC,CASARLAEVSYNEQFF
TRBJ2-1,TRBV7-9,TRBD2,TGTGCCAGCAGCTTAGCGGCTAGCGGGAGTGGGGAGCAGTTCTTC,CASSLAASGSGEQFF
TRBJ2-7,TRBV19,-,TGTGCCAGTAGCCGAGCGGAGTTCTCCTACGAGCAGTACTTC,CASSRAEFSYEQYF
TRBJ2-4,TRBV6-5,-,TGTGCCAGCAGTTCAAATTTGGGAGACAAAAACATTCAGTACTTC,CASSSNLGDKNIQYF
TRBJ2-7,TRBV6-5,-,TGTGCCAGCAGTCCCTATACAGGGAACGAGCAGTACTTC,CASSPYTGNEQYF
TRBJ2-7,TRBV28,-,TGTGCCAGCAGTTTCCCCCCAAACGAGCAGTACTTC,CASSFPPNEQYF
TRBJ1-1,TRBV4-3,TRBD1,TGCGCCAGCAGCCCCGGACAGGTCCCGAACACTGAAGCTTTCTTT,CASSPGQVPNTEAFF
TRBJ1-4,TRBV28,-,TGTGCCAGCAGTTTCGACAGCTCAACTAATGAAAAACTGTTTTTT,CASSFDSSTNEKLFF
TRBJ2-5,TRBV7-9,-,TGTGCCAGCAGCTTGGTTCCTGGCCAGGAGACCCAGTACTTC,CASSLVPGQETQYF
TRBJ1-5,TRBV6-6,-,TGTGCCAGCACGGAGGGGCCCGGTCAGCCCCAGCATTTT,CASTEGPGQPQHF
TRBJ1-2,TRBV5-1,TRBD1,TGCGCCAGCGCCCGGGACAGGGACGGCGGCTACACCTTC,CASARDRDGGYTF
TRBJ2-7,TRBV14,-,TGTGCCAGCAGCCAAGATATATCGAGAGAGCAGTACTTC,CASSQDISREQYF